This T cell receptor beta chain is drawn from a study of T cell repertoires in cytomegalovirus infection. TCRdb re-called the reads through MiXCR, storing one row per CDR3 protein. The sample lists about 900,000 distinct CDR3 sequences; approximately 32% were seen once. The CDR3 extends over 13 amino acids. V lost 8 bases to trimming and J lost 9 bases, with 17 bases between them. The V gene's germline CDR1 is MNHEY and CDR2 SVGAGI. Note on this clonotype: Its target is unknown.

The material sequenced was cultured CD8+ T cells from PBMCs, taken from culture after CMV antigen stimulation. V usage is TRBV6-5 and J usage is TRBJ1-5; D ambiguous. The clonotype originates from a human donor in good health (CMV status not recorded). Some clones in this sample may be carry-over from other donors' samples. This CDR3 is CASGYRGILPQHF. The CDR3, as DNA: TGTGCCAGCGGGTACAGAGGTATATTGCCCCAGCATTTT.